This T cell receptor beta chain was captured in a study of vaccination and CD4 T cells after COVID-19. Treatment specified: approximately nine-day PBMC culture with coronavirus spike peptide pools or control peptides (ViraFEST assay). It was before the COVID-19 pandemic (2011-2018) that the unexposed donor's CD4+ T cells were collected. ViraFEST grew antigen-specific T cells using peptide pools, then sequenced TCRs. This clonotype was observed a handful of times. Its antigen is still unknown. Findings and limits, study-wide: The median number of SARS-CoV-2-reactive clonotypes increased from 21 to 38, a change that did not reach significance.

Sequencing of the DNA from cultured CD4+ T cells was carried out with the Oncomine TCR Beta short-read assay. One entry per CDR3 protein, called by TCRdb with MiXCR from the PCR reads. The table lists several thousand distinct CDR3 sequences, under 50% of them singletons, with about 19% in the top ten. Germline loops: CDR1 LNHDA, CDR2 SQIVND (reference sequence). V gave up 3 bases and J gave up 7 bases, with 15 bases separating them. This CDR3 is built from 14 residues. The sample comprised CD4+ T cells from blood, cultured in vitro. This chain joins TRBV19 and TRBJ1-2; D may be TRBD1 (6 bases). This clonotype was obtained from a human donor in good health. The CDR3 region has the DNA TGTGCCAGTAGTATGCGGCAGGGGCGTAGTGGCTACACCTTC. It translates to CASSMRQGRSGYTF.